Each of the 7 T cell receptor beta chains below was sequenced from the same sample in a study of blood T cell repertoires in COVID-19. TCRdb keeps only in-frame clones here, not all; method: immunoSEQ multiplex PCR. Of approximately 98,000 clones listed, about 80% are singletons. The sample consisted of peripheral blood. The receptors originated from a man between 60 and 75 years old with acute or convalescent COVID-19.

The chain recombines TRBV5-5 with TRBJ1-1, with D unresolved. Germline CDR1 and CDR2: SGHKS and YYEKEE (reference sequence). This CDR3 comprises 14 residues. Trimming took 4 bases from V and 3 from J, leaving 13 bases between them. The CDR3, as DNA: TGTGCCAGCAGCACCCTCCCGAGGGACACTGAAGCTTTCTTT. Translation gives CASSTLPRDTEAFF.

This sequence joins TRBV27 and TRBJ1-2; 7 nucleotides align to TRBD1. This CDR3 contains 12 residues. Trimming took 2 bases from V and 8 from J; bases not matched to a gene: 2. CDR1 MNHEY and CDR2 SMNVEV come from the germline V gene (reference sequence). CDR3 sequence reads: CASSLRGQGYTF. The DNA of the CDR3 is TGTGCCAGCAGTTTAAGGGGGCAAGGCTACACCTTC.

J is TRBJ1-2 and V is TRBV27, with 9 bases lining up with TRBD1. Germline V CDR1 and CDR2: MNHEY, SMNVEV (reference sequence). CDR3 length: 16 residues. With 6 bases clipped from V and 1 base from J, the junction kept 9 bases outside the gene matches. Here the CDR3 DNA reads TGTGCCAGCAGAACTCAGGACAGGGGAAGTAACTATGGCTACACCTTC. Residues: CASRTQDRGSNYGYTF.

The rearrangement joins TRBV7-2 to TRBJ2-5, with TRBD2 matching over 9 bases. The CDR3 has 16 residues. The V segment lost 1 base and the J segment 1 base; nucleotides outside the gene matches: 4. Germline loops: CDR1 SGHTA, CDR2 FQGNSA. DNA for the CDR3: TGTGCCAGCAGCTTAGGGACTAGCGTGGTCCAAGAGACCCAGTACTTC. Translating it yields CASSLGTSVVQETQYF.

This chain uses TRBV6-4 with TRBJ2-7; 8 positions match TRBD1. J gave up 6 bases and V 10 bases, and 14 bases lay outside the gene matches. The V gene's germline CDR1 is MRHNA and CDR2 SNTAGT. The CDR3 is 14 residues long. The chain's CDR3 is CATKEGQGACEQYV. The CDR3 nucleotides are TGTGCCACCAAAGAAGGACAGGGAGCATGCGAGCAGTACGTC.

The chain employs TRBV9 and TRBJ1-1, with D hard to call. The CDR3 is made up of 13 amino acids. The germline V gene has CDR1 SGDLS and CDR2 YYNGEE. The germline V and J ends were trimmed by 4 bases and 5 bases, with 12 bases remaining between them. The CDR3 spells CASSPDPGTEAFF. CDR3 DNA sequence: TGTGCCAGCAGCCCGGACCCGGGGACTGAAGCTTTCTTT.

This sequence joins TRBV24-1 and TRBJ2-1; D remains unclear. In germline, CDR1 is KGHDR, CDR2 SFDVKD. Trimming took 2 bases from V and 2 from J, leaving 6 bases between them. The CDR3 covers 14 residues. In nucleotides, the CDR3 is TGTGCCACCAGTGATTCCGCTACCTACAATGAGCAGTTCTTC. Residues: CATSDSATYNEQFF.